The sequence of this T cell receptor (beta chain) was determined in a study of blood T cells in healthy people across ages. Many counts were recorded for this clonotype. Its antigen is as yet unknown. General study results and limits: The study lacked donor CMV status, which possibly confounded expanded clonotype changes.

The CDR3 consists of 14 residues. Trimming removed 8 bases from V and 2 bases from J, with 16 bases in between. Germline V gene lookup returns CDR1 MDHEN and CDR2 SYDVKM. Sample donors were healthy Caucasian individuals that came from Russia, aged about 6 to 95. Investigators took about 9.1 milliliters of peripheral blood from every donor. Each sample used at least 6 million PBMCs. Combining a sample-barcoded 5' primer with a J-beta primer mix, a second PCR ran for 7 to 11 cycles. TCRdb analysed the 5' RACE reads with MiXCR anew, one entry per CDR3 protein. The sample yields over 950,000 distinct CDR3 sequences, roughly 51% seen once.

The V gene is TRBV28, the J gene TRBJ2-7, with a tentative D call TRBD2 (5 bases). Source material: blood. The receptor was isolated from a woman in her sixties in good health. CDR3 loop: CASCLGGPPYEQYF. DNA of the CDR3: TGTGCCAGCTGCCTGGGCGGGCCTCCCTACGAGCAGTACTTC.